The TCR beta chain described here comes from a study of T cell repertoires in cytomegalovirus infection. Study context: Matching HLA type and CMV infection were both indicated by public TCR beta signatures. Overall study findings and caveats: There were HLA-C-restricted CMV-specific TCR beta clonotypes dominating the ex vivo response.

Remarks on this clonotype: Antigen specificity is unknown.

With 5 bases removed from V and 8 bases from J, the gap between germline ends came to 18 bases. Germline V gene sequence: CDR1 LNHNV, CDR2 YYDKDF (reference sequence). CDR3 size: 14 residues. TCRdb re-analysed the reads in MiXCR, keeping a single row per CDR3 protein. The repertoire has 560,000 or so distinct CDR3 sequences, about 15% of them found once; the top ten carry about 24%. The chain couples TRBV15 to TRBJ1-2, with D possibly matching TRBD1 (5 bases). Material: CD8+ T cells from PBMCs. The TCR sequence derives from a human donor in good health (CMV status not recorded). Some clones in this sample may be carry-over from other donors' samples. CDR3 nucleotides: TGTGCCACCAGCTCAAGCCTCCGGGACGAGGGCTACACCTTC. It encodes CATSSSLRDEGYTF. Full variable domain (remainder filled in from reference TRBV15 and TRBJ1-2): DAMVIQNPRYQVTQFGKPVTLSCSQTLNHNVMYWYQQKSSQAPKLLFHYYDKDFNNEADTPDNFQSRRPNTSFCFLDIRSPGLGDTAMYLCATSSSLRDEGYTFGSGTRLTVV.